The following is a T cell receptor beta chain sequence with its context. What this receptor recognizes is not known. The sample holds no much larger clone one base away, and base qualities are not on file. Repertoires were sampled repeatedly over the course of chemoradiotherapy, so clonal expansion could be followed in the tumor microenvironment. This entry comes from a study of chemoradiotherapy in HPV16-positive cancers (dated by TCRdb to between 2020 and 2023). Looking at the study overall: Using functional T-cell assays on cells from two HPV16-positive patients, the researchers defined candidate HPV-specific T-cell clones and common TCR motifs. Whether T-cell immunity against the HPV oncoproteins E6 and E7 changes during chemoradiotherapy and whether survival is affected by this immunity were examined in the study. TCR repertoires from 86 patients with HPV-related cancers were then used to track the candidate HPV-specific TCRs and motifs.

Library construction relied on the immunoSEQ multiplex PCR assay. The source is immuneACCESS, and TCRdb retained only in-frame sequences with V and J called. Part of the clones is not carried over; for the studies checked, unresolved V genes explain less than half of this, and the remainder is unexplained. Present in this sample are over 15,000 clones, roughly 79% of which were seen just once. Approximately 11% of the sample is taken by the ten largest. What the research found in general, with its limitations: Improved recurrence-free survival in HPV16-positive patients was associated with expansion of HPV-responsive T cells during chemoradiotherapy. Expansion of candidate HPV-specific clones and E7-related TCR motifs was observed in the tumor microenvironment during treatment, whereas no such expansion was observed for non-HPV-specific T cells. Only two HPV16-positive patients were used to derive the functional definition of HPV-specific T cells, and the survival association was reported for HPV16-positive patients.

Counted from cysteine to phenylalanine, this CDR3 has 12 amino acids. Just CDR3 DNA is preserved here, 36 bases in frame from base 1. V is pared back by 4 bases and J by 10 bases, with 11 bases lying between the germline termini. CDR1 and CDR2 (SGHNT, YENEEA) derive from the germline V gene. Recombination joined TRBV11-3 with TRBJ2-1; confidence is insufficient to name the D gene. The receptor was derived from a human donor with HPV-associated anogenital cancer. This sample was taken from a patient who underwent chemoradiotherapy. The CDR3 region reads CASSSALREQFF. The DNA sequence is TGTGCCAGCAGCTCTGCCCTTAGGGAGCAGTTCTTC.